This TCR beta chain was captured by sequencing in a study of blood T cell repertoires in COVID-19. Across the whole study: PBMCs, B-cell-depleted T cells, or T cells were the source of the cDNA or gDNA that made up the material.

V lost 3 bases to trimming and J lost 3 bases; unmatched junction nucleotides: 1. Germline lookup yields CDR1 SGHTA and CDR2 FQGTGA. There are 13 residues in the CDR3. The protocol was immunoSEQ multiplex PCR, while the TCRdb copy is restricted to in-frame clones and leaves out a portion. The repertoire includes some 220,000 clones, roughly 82% of them detected once, and about 9% sits in the top ten. The sample taken for sequencing was peripheral blood. This chain uses TRBV7-3 with TRBJ2-5, with TRBD1 matching over 7 bases. This clonotype was obtained from a man aged 50 or older with active or convalescent COVID-19. The CDR3 here is CASSFDREETQYF. The CDR3 region has the DNA TGTGCCAGCAGCTTTGACAGGGAAGAGACCCAGTACTTC.